These T cell receptor beta chains were read from a single sample in a study of CD8 T cells in Susac syndrome. MiXCR, applied by TCRdb to the immunoSEQ multiplex PCR reads, yields one record per CDR3 protein. This repertoire shows about 130,000 distinct CDR3 sequences, more than 90% found once; its top ten account for 0.12%. Sequences were obtained from CD4+ T cells from PBMCs. The receptors were gathered from a human donor in good health. The CDR3 runs from the conserved cysteine through the conserved F or W. The D gene is left open where the match is weak. The listing skips clone size in some rows; elsewhere it reads once, few, many or a size class.

abundance	v_gene	d_gene	j_gene	len	CDR3nt	CDR3aa
once	TRBV5-1	NA	TRBJ2-2	14	TGCGCCAGCAGCTTGGCCGGGGATCCCGGGGAGCTGTTTTTT	CASSLAGDPGELFF
NA	TRBV20-1	NA	TRBJ2-5	13	TGCAGTGCTAGAATCACAGGGCAAGAGACCCAGTACTTC	CSARITGQETQYF
NA	TRBV20-1	NA	TRBJ1-1	13	TGCAGTGCTAGAAGGGGGGCGGCCACTGAAGCTTTCTTT	CSARRGAATEAFF
NA	TRBV30	NA	TRBJ2-3	13	TGTGCCTGGAGTGTGGAGTTGACAGATACGCAGTATTTT	CAWSVELTDTQYF
once	TRBV10-2	TRBD2	TRBJ2-3	16	TGCGCCAGCACCCGAATTAGCGGGTCGGGCACAGATACGCAGTATTTT	CASTRISGSGTDTQYF
once	TRBV2	NA	TRBJ1-5	14	TGTGCCAGCAGTGAATTGGACATCGATCAGCCCCAGCATTTT	CASSELDIDQPQHF
NA	TRBV3-1	TRBD2	TRBJ2-7	14	TGTGCCAGCAGCTTCGGACTAGCGGGAAACGAGCAGTACTTC	CASSFGLAGNEQYF
NA	TRBV7-2	NA	TRBJ2-1	13	TGTGCCAGCAGCTTCCCGGGATTCAATGAGCAGTTCTTC	CASSFPGFNEQFF
NA	TRBV24-1	NA	TRBJ2-1	15	TGTGCCACCAGTGATTTGACGGAGTCCTACAATGAGCAGTTCTTC	CATSDLTESYNEQFF
NA	TRBV3-1	TRBD2	TRBJ2-1	14	TGTGCCAGCAGCCAAGAAGGTCTGCGGGAGGGCCAGTTCTTC	CASSQEGLREGQFF
NA	TRBV6-1	TRBD2	TRBJ2-1	16	TGTGCCAGCAGTCGACTAGCGGTCGGCTCCTACAATGAGCAGTTCTTC	CASSRLAVGSYNEQFF
NA	TRBV20-1	NA	TRBJ1-1	12	TGCAGTGCTGGAGGACAGTACACTGAAGCTTTCTTT	CSAGGQYTEAFF
NA	TRBV15	TRBD2	TRBJ2-5	14	TGTGCCACGAGATCCAGCGGGAGTCGAGAGACCCAGTACTTC	CATRSSGSRETQYF
NA	TRBV12-3/TRBV12-4	TRBD2	TRBJ2-7	17	TGTGCCAGCTGTGGGGGGGCCCACCGGACTAGCGGGACCGAGCAGTACTTC	CASCGGAHRTSGTEQYF
NA	TRBV5-1	TRBD2	TRBJ2-5	16	TGCGCCAGCAGCTTGATGTCTGCGGGAGGTGGAGAGACCCAGTACTTC	CASSLMSAGGGETQYF
NA	TRBV21-1	NA	TRBJ1-5	18	TGTGCCAGCAGCAAAGGGGGGGACAGGGGAAGGGCTCAGCAGCCCCAGCATTTT	CASSKGGDRGRAQQPQHF
NA	TRBV6-1	NA	TRBJ1-1	13	TGTGCCAGCAGTGAAGGACGTCCTAAAGTAGCTTTCTTT	CASSEGRPKVAFF
NA	TRBV15	NA	TRBJ2-1	18	TGTGCCACCAGCAGAGATCTTGTCGACGGGACAATCGACAATGAGCAGTTCTTC	CATSRDLVDGTIDNEQFF
NA	TRBV6-5	NA	TRBJ1-5	15	TGTGCCAGCAGTTACTCGTTCAGGGACAATCAGCCCCAGCATTTT	CASSYSFRDNQPQHF
NA	TRBV24-1	TRBD1	TRBJ2-7	17	TGTGCCACCAGTGATCCCCGGGACAGGGGTGGACAGGACGAGCAGTACTTC	CATSDPRDRGGQDEQYF
once	TRBV20-1	NA	TRBJ2-7	15	TGCAGTGCTAGAGATCGGGGGAGGACCAGCCCCGAGCAGTACTTC	CSARDRGRTSPEQYF
NA	TRBV30	TRBD1	TRBJ1-1	13	TGTGCCTCTACCAACAGGGGGGAAGCTGAAGCTTTCTTT	CASTNRGEAEAFF
NA	TRBV19	TRBD1	TRBJ2-5	14	TGTGCCAGTAGTATGGGGGCAGGGGGACAGTCCCAGTACTTC	CASSMGAGGQSQYF
once	TRBV5-1	NA	TRBJ2-3	15	TGCGCCAGCAGCTTACGGGACGCGCGGACAGATACGCAGTATTTT	CASSLRDARTDTQYF
NA	TRBV18	NA	TRBJ2-3	13	TGTGCCAGCTCACCAAGAGGCGGGGATACGCAGTATTTT	CASSPRGGDTQYF
NA	TRBV6-2/TRBV6-3	NA	TRBJ2-7	14	TGTGCCAGCAGTCCATCCGGGACACCCTACGAGCAGTACTTC	CASSPSGTPYEQYF
NA	TRBV19	NA	TRBJ2-1	13	TGTGCCAGTACCGTGGACGGGGGCAATGAGCAGTTCTTC	CASTVDGGNEQFF
NA	TRBV3-1	NA	TRBJ2-7	14	TGTGCCAGCAGCCCGGACCTTCTCCTCTACGAGCAGTACTTC	CASSPDLLLYEQYF
NA	TRBV2	NA	TRBJ2-1	12	TGTGCCAGCAGTGAAAACAAGAATGAGCAGTTCTTC	CASSENKNEQFF
NA	TRBV5-1	NA	TRBJ2-3	15	TGCGCCAGCAGCCTGCAGGGGCCTAGCACAGATACGCAGTATTTT	CASSLQGPSTDTQYF
NA	TRBV4-2	TRBD1	TRBJ2-7	15	TGTGCCAGCAGCCAAGATTGGGACAGCGTATACGAGCAGTACTTC	CASSQDWDSVYEQYF
once	TRBV18	TRBD1	TRBJ2-7	18	TGTGCCAGCTCACCGGACAGGGGATTTCTAGCGGACTACTACGAGCAGTACTTC	CASSPDRGFLADYYEQYF
NA	TRBV5-6	NA	TRBJ2-5	13	TGTGCCAGCAGCTTTTTCCGAGGGGAGACCCAGTACTTC	CASSFFRGETQYF
NA	TRBV5-1	TRBD1	TRBJ2-7	14	TGCGCCAGCAGCTCTACAGGGGGTCGGTACGAGCAGTACTTC	CASSSTGGRYEQYF
NA	TRBV4-2	TRBD2	TRBJ2-3	16	TGTGCCAGCAGCCAAGAAGGGCGGGGGAGCACAGATACGCAGTATTTT	CASSQEGRGSTDTQYF
NA	TRBV5-8	TRBD2	TRBJ2-3	15	TGTGCCAGCAGCTTCGGCGGGAGTGCCCCAGATACGCAGTATTTT	CASSFGGSAPDTQYF
NA	TRBV28	NA	TRBJ2-7	12	TGTGCCAGCAGGATAAGGGGTCACGAGCAGTACTTC	CASRIRGHEQYF
NA	TRBV15	NA	TRBJ1-1	14	TGTGCCACCAGCAGAGATAGGCAATACACTGAAGCTTTCTTT	CATSRDRQYTEAFF
NA	TRBV18	TRBD2	TRBJ2-3	16	TGTGCCAGCTCACCACCGGACGGGAGGCTCACAGATACGCAGTATTTT	CASSPPDGRLTDTQYF
NA	TRBV7-2	NA	TRBJ2-3	15	TGTGCCAGCAGCTCAACCCTGGCTCGCACAGATACGCAGTATTTT	CASSSTLARTDTQYF
NA	TRBV27	NA	TRBJ2-2	16	TGTGCCAGCAGTTTATCAGGAGGGAGAGGCACCGGGGAGCTGTTTTTT	CASSLSGGRGTGELFF
NA	TRBV6-5	TRBD1	TRBJ1-3	18	TGTGCCAGCAGTTACTCGGGACAGGGGGCCGTCGGTGGAAACACCATATATTTT	CASSYSGQGAVGGNTIYF
once	TRBV20-1	NA	TRBJ2-7	12	TGCAGTACCTCGAGGGGAAGCTACGAGCAGTACTTC	CSTSRGSYEQYF
NA	TRBV6-1	NA	TRBJ2-3	15	TGTGCCAGCAGTGAACCGGGAGTGTGGACAGATACGCAGTATTTT	CASSEPGVWTDTQYF